One and the same sample provided the 30 T cell receptor beta chains below, sequenced in a study of shared clonotypes between healthy human individuals. Profiled with immunoSEQ multiplex PCR; TCRdb holds only in-frame clones, not every one. Of 550,000 to 850,000 clones listed, around two thirds are singletons. Material: memory CD4+ T cells sorted from blood. The subset denotes: CD45RA-negative fraction. All receptors come from a woman under 40 in good health.

The V and J genes are TRBV28 and TRBJ2-7; the match to TRBD1 covers 9 bases. With V trimmed by 8 bases and J by 3 bases, 11 bases remained unmatched. The CDR3 contains 15 residues. CDR1 and CDR2 from the germline V gene are MDHEN and SYDVKM. The CDR3 sequence is CASGTGGAGIYEQYF. The CDR3 DNA is TGTGCCAGCGGTACAGGGGGCGCGGGTATCTACGAGCAGTACTTC.

The chain employs TRBV5-4 and TRBJ2-3, with 7 bases that match TRBD2. This CDR3 spans 16 amino acids. After removal of 2 bases from V and 6 bases from J, the junction contained 12 bases not matched to a gene. CDR1 is SGHNT and CDR2 is YYREEE in the germline V gene (reference sequence). The CDR3 DNA reads TGTGCCAGCAGCTTTGGCGTAAGGGAGGGCATGGATACGCAGTATTTT. Translating gives CASSFGVREGMDTQYF.

This clone has a single count. V is TRBV15 and J is TRBJ1-4; 8 bases agree with TRBD1. Germline CDR1 and CDR2: LNHNV and YYDKDF (reference sequence). CDR3 length equals 15 residues. V shed 0 bases, J shed 6 bases, and the junction held 3 bases outside the gene matches. Written as DNA, the CDR3 is TGTGCCACCAGCAGAGATTACAGGGGGGATGAAAAACTGTTTTTT. Translating gives CATSRDYRGDEKLFF.

V is TRBV18 and J is TRBJ1-1, with D perhaps matching TRBD1 (5 bases). Germline CDR1 KGHSH, CDR2 LQKENI. This CDR3 spans 16 amino acids. Trimming removed 3 bases from V and 2 bases from J, with 16 bases in between. CDR3 coding DNA: TGTGCCAGCTCACCCGGGGCCGACCAACGAAACACTGAAGCTTTCTTT. It is translated as CASSPGADQRNTEAFF.

The chain carries TRBV30 and TRBJ2-7; D gene ambiguous. The germline V gene has CDR1 GTSNPN and CDR2 SVGIG (reference sequence). CDR3 size: 13 residues. Trimming cost V 8 bases and J 4 bases, with 18 bases left between them. CDR3 nucleotide sequence: TGTGCCGGGAACCCGGCCGGTGGGTACGAGCAGTACTTC. This translates into CAGNPAGGYEQYF. The full variable domain, with the rest looked up from reference TRBV30 and TRBJ2-7, is SQTIHQWPATLVQPVGSPLSLECTVEGTSNPNLYWYRQAAGRGLQLLFYSVGIGQISSEVPQNLSASRPQDRQFILSSKKLLLSDSGFYLCAGNPAGGYEQYFGPGTRLTVT.

This rearrangement joins TRBV5-1 to TRBJ2-1; 7 nucleotides agree with TRBD1. The germline gives CDR1 SGHRS, CDR2 YFSETQ. The trim removed 2 bases at V and 0 bases at J, leaving 11 bases unmatched. The CDR3 covers 18 residues. CDR3 in amino acids: CASSFPLTGKSSYNEQFF. The DNA for the CDR3 is TGCGCCAGCAGCTTCCCCTTGACAGGGAAAAGCTCCTACAATGAGCAGTTCTTC.

This clone was counted a single time. V and J are TRBV5-5 and TRBJ2-7, with 9 bases that match TRBD2. Per the germline V gene, CDR1 is SGHKS and CDR2 is YYEKEE (reference sequence). V dropped 0 bases and J dropped 5; count of bases not matched to a gene: 3. The length of the CDR3 is 14 residues. As DNA, the CDR3 is TGTGCCAGCAGCTTGGTAGCGGGAGAAAACGAGCAGTACTTC. It is translated as CASSLVAGENEQYF.

This rearrangement joins TRBV4-2 to TRBJ2-7, with D perhaps matching TRBD1 (5 bases). With 5 bases removed from V and 3 bases from J, the gap between germline ends came to 11 bases. The CDR3 spans 13 residues. The V gene's germline CDR1 is LGHNA and CDR2 YNFKEQ. CDR3 nucleotide sequence: TGTGCCAGCAGCTTGCAGGGAAACTACGAGCAGTACTTC. Its translation is CASSLQGNYEQYF.

The rearrangement links TRBV6-5 to TRBJ2-7; TRBD1 matches 10 bases. Germline-derived CDR1 and CDR2 are MNHEY and SVGAGI. This CDR3 has 15 amino acids. The ends lost 3 bases at V and 4 bases at J; junction bases unmatched: 6. DNA for the CDR3: TGTGCCAGCAGTTATGGAGGACAGGGGGTTTACGAGCAGTACTTC. Encoded protein: CASSYGGQGVYEQYF.

The rearrangement joins TRBV5-8 to TRBJ1-1; TRBD1 matches at 7 bases. This CDR3 has 15 amino acids. CDR1 and CDR2 (germline): SGHTS, YDEGEE. The V segment lost 2 bases and the J segment 4 bases; nucleotides outside the gene matches: 8. CDR3 loop: CASSFSQGFGTEAFF. DNA of the CDR3: TGTGCCAGCAGCTTCTCACAGGGGTTCGGCACTGAAGCTTTCTTT. The whole variable domain, remainder taken from reference TRBV5-8 and TRBJ1-1, is EAGVTQSPTHLIKTRGQQATLRCSPISGHTSVYWYQQALGLGLQFLLWYDEGEERNRGNFPPRFSGRQFPNYSSELNVNALELEDSALYLCASSFSQGFGTEAFFGQGTRLTVV.

The chain uses TRBV28 and TRBJ2-5; 7 bases fit TRBD2. The better agreement between TRBJ2-7 and the DNA end casts doubt on the J call. The V gene's germline CDR1 is MDHEN and CDR2 SYDVKM. The length of the CDR3 is 14 residues. The CDR3 spells CATLAGSGGYEQYF. The CDR3, as DNA: TGTGCCACCCTCGCAGGGTCGGGGGGCTACGAGCAGTACTTC.

This sequence joins TRBV5-6 and TRBJ2-5; 12 bases match TRBD2. This CDR3 is built from 16 residues. The V gene end was trimmed by 4 bases and the J gene end by 0 bases; junction bases not matched to a gene: 4. Germline CDR1 and CDR2: SGHDT and YYEEEE. The CDR3 sequence is CASSRTSGNNQETQYF. The CDR3 region has the DNA TGTGCCAGCAGCCGGACTAGCGGGAACAACCAAGAGACCCAGTACTTC.

V is TRBV28 and J is TRBJ2-7; 12 bases match TRBD2. The CDR3 spans 16 residues. Germline CDR1 is MDHEN and CDR2 is SYDVKM. The V segment lost 2 bases and the J segment 4 bases; nucleotides outside the gene matches: 6. CDR3 bases: TGTGCCAGCAGTTTAATCCTAGCGGGAGGGAATTACGAGCAGTACTTC. This encodes CASSLILAGGNYEQYF.

This clone was counted once. This rearrangement joins TRBV5-1 to TRBJ2-3; TRBD2 might be the D (5 bases). The germline gives CDR1 SGHRS, CDR2 YFSETQ. The CDR3 sequence is 14 residues long. V was clipped by 4 bases and J by 4 bases, with 13 bases between them. The CDR3 sequence is CASSRTSLPDTQYF. The CDR3 DNA follows: TGCGCCAGCAGCCGTACTAGTCTCCCAGATACGCAGTATTTT.

The rearrangement links TRBV4-2 to TRBJ2-7; D gene ambiguous. This CDR3 has 15 residues. Germline CDR1 is LGHNA and CDR2 is YNFKEQ. Trimming shortened V by 1 base and J by 0 bases, and 10 bases separated the two germline ends. CDR3: CASSQGGFSSYEQYF. In DNA, the CDR3 is TGTGCCAGCAGCCAAGGCGGCTTTAGCTCCTACGAGCAGTACTTC.

This clone was counted a single time. V gene TRBV5-4 combines with J gene TRBJ2-3; no clear D. Deletions cut 2 bases from V and 2 bases from J, with 6 bases between. Germline loops: CDR1 SGHNT, CDR2 YYREEE (reference sequence). The CDR3 length is 13 residues. The CDR3 here is CASSLSFTDTQYF. The CDR3 nucleotides read TGTGCCAGCAGCTTAAGTTTCACAGATACGCAGTATTTT.

Points on this clone: The same CDR3 arises from other DNA sequences in this sample as well. The chain carries TRBV19 and TRBJ2-6; 8 positions agree with TRBD1. This CDR3 comprises 16 residues. Looked up from germline, CDR1 is LNHDA and CDR2 is SQIVND (reference sequence). The J segment lost 2 bases and the V segment lost 2 bases, leaving 2 bases of the junction unmatched. DNA of the CDR3: TGTGCCAGTAGTATACAGGGGGCTGCTGGGGCCAACGTCCTGACTTTC. It codes for CASSIQGAAGANVLTF.

The rearrangement uses TRBV6-4 and TRBJ1-1, with D unresolved. The CDR3 covers 15 residues. The germline CDR1 and CDR2 sequences are MRHNA and SNTAGT. Trimming shortened V by 6 bases and J by 1 base, and 15 bases separated the two germline ends. The CDR3 reads CASRLAPNTNTEAFF. CDR3 sequence (DNA): TGTGCCAGCAGGCTAGCCCCAAATACGAACACTGAAGCTTTCTTT.

This clone was detected only once. This chain links TRBV28 with TRBJ2-7; tentative D call: TRBD2 (6 bases). V was trimmed by 7 bases and J by 4 bases, leaving 32 bases between them. Germline CDR1 and CDR2: MDHEN and SYDVKM. CDR3 length equals 19 residues. The CDR3 DNA reads TGTGCCAGCATGGCGTTAGGCGGGACTTTGGCTGGTGGGCTTTACGAGCAGTACTTC. Its protein is CASMALGGTLAGGLYEQYF.

This chain uses TRBV7-8 with TRBJ1-3; the D gene is possibly TRBD1 (5 bases). The CDR3 totals 17 residues. With 5 bases removed from V and 2 bases from J, the gap between germline ends came to 19 bases. Looked up from germline, CDR1 is SGHVS and CDR2 is FQNEAQ. CDR3 sequence reads: CASSPTRDPRPGNTIYF. The CDR3 region has the DNA TGTGCCAGCAGCCCCACTCGGGACCCAAGGCCTGGAAACACCATATATTTT.

This chain uses TRBV6-6 with TRBJ2-7; D gene unclear. The CDR3 loop spans 14 amino acids. The V and J ends lost 3 bases and 3 bases respectively, with 12 bases between them. CDR1 and CDR2 from the germline V gene are MNHNY and SVGAGI (reference sequence). CDR3 loop: CASSYRDRGYEQYF. The CDR3 coding sequence is TGTGCCAGCAGTTATCGCGATCGCGGCTACGAGCAGTACTTC.

Comment on this clone: Mismatch with germline at one junction end may stem from a read error. The V and J genes are TRBV7-2 and TRBJ2-3; 12 nucleotides agree with TRBD2. Germline values: CDR1 SGHTA, CDR2 FQGNSA. CDR3 length: 15 amino acids. The CDR3 here is CASSLAGGHADTQYF. CDR3 sequence (DNA): TGTGCCAGCAGCCTAGCGGGAGGGCACGCAGATACGCAGTATTTT.

This clone was counted ten times or more. The chain uses TRBV10-3 and TRBJ1-1; 8 bases fit TRBD1. The V gene end was trimmed by 6 bases and the J gene end by 4 bases; junction bases not matched to a gene: 7. This CDR3 region has 14 residues. Germline CDR1 is ENHRY and CDR2 is SYGVKD. The DNA for the CDR3 is TGTGCCATCAGCCCACAGGGGGGTACCACTGAAGCTTTCTTT. Translation: CAISPQGGTTEAFF.

The chain has TRBV30 and TRBJ2-7, with D possibly matching TRBD2 (5 bases). V was cut by 5 bases and J by 6 bases, with 17 bases left in between. The V gene's germline CDR1 is GTSNPN and CDR2 SVGIG (reference sequence). The CDR3 runs 13 residues. CDR3 bases: TGTGCCTGGGGCGGGTGGGCTGTCTCCGAGCAGTACTTC. Protein product: CAWGGWAVSEQYF.

The V call is TRBV5-1, the J call TRBJ2-2; TRBD1 is a possible D gene (6 bases). The germline gives CDR1 SGHRS, CDR2 YFSETQ. This CDR3 has 16 amino acids. V dropped 5 bases and J dropped 7 bases, with 21 bases sitting between them. In DNA form, the CDR3 reads TGCGCCAGCAGAGACCCTTCCAGGGGTGGGAGCGGGGAGCTGTTTTTT. Encoded protein: CASRDPSRGGSGELFF.

The chain carries TRBV6-4 and TRBJ2-3; perhaps TRBD2 as D (7 bases). The CDR3 is 16 residues long. Germline V gives CDR1 MRHNA, CDR2 SNTAGT. Trimming cost V 0 bases and J 1 base, with 11 bases left between them. For the CDR3, the DNA is TGTGCCAGCAGTGACTCTCGGGGGGCTCGCACAGATACGCAGTATTTT. It is translated as CASSDSRGARTDTQYF.

This rearrangement joins TRBV28 to TRBJ2-7, with D unclear. CDR1 is MDHEN and CDR2 is SYDVKM in the germline V gene. The CDR3 is 13 amino acids. V lost 10 bases, J lost 0 bases, and 13 bases lay in between. The CDR3 nucleotides read TGTGCCATCAAACGGGCCTACTCCTACGAGCAGTACTTC. Translating it yields CAIKRAYSYEQYF.

V gene TRBV10-3 combines with J gene TRBJ1-1; the D is unclear. V lost 5 bases, J lost 6 bases, and 10 bases lay in between. The CDR3 loop spans 12 amino acids. From germline, CDR1 is ENHRY and CDR2 SYGVKD. The CDR3 region has the DNA TGTGCCATCAGTACCGGACCCTCTGAAGCTTTCTTT. Residues: CAISTGPSEAFF.

This rearrangement joins TRBV5-1 to TRBJ2-3; TRBD1 matches at 8 bases. CDR1 is SGHRS and CDR2 is YFSETQ in the germline V gene. This CDR3 spans 15 amino acids. J lost 0 bases, V lost 4 bases, and 4 bases had no gene match. CDR3 nucleotide sequence: TGCGCCAGCAGCCAGGGGACAGGAAGCACAGATACGCAGTATTTT. Encoded protein: CASSQGTGSTDTQYF.

The chain recombines TRBV7-8 with TRBJ2-2, with D unclear. The CDR3 runs 14 residues. Trimming left V 5 bases short and J 4 bases short, with 11 bases between. The germline CDR1 and CDR2 sequences are SGHVS and FQNEAQ. The CDR3 here is CASSPQRLTGELFF. As DNA, the CDR3 is TGTGCCAGCAGCCCACAAAGACTCACCGGGGAGCTGTTTTTT.